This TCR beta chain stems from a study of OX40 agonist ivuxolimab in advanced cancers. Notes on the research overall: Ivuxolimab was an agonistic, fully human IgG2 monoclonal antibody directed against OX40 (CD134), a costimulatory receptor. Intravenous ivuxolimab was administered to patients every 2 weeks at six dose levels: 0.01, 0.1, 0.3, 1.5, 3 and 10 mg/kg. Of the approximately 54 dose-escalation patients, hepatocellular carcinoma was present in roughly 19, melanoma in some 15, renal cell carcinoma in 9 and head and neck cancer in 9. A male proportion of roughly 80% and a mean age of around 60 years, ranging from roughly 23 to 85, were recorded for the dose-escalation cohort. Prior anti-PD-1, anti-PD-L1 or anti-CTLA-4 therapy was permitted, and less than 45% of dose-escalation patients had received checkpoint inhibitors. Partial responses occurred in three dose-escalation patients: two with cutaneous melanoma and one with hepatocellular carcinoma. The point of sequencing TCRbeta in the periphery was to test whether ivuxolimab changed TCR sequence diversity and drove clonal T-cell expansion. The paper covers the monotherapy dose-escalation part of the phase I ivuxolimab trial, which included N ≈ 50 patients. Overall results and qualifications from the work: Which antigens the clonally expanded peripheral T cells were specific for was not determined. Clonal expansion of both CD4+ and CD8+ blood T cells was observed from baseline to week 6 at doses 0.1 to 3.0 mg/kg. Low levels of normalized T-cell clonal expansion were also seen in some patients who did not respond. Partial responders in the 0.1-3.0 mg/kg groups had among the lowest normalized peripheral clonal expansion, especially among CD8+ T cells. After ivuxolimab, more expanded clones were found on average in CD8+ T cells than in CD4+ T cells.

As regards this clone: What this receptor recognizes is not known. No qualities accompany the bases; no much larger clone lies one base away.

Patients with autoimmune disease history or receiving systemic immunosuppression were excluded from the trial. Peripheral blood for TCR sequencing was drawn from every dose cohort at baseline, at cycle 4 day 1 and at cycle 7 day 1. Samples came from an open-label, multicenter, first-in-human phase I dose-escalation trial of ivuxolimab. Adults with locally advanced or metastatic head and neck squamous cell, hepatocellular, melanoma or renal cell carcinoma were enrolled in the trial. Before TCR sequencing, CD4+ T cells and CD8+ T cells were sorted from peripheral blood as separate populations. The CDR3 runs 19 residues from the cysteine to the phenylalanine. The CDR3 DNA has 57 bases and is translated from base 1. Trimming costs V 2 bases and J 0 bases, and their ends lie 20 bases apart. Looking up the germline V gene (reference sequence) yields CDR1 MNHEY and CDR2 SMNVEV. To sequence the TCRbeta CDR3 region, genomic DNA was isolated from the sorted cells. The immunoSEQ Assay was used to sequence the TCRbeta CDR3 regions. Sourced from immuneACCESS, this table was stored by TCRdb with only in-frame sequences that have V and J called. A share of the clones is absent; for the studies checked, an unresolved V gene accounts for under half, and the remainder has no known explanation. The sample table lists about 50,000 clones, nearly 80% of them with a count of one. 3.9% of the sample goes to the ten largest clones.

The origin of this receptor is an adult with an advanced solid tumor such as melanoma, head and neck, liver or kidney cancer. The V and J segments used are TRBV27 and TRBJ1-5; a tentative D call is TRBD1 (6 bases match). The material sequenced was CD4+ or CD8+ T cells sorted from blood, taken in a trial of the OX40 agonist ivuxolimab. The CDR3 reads CASSLKGGLPALSNQPQHF. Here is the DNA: TGTGCCAGCAGTTTAAAGGGGGGCCTCCCAGCCCTTAGCAATCAGCCCCAGCATTTT.